The entry below describes one T cell receptor beta chain. Libraries were prepared by immunoSEQ multiplex PCR; TCRdb keeps only in-frame clonotypes and omits some of them. The table shows roughly 79,000 clones, with 91% occurring only once. This sample was taken from a study of technical replicates of blood from a handful of donors. Germline lookup yields CDR1 SNHLY and CDR2 FYNNEI. J was trimmed by 2 bases and V by 11 bases; bases with no gene match: 6. The CDR3 sequence is 12 residues long. The receptor was derived from a human donor in good health. Some clones in this sample may be carry-over from other donors' samples. The chain couples TRBV2 to TRBJ2-7, with 7 bases that match TRBD1. Sequenced sample: T cells isolated from PBMCs. The CDR3 bases are TGTGCCTGCGCAGGGACAGCCTACGAGCAGTACTTC. It yields the protein CACAGTAYEQYF.